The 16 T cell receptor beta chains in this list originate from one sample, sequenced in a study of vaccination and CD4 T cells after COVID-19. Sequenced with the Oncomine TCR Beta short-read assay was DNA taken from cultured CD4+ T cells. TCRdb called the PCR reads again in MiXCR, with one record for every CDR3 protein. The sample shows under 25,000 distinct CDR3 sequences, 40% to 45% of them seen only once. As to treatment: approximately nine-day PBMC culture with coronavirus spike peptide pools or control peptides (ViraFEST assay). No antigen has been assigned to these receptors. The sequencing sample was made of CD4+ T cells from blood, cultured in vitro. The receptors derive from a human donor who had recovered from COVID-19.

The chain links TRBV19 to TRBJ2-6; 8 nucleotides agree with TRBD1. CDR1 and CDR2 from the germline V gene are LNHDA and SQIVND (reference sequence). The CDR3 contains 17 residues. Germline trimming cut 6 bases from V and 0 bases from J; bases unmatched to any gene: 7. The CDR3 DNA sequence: TGTGCCAGTAGCCCCGGGACAGGCCTCTCTGGGGCCAACGTCCTGACTTTC. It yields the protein CASSPGTGLSGANVLTF.

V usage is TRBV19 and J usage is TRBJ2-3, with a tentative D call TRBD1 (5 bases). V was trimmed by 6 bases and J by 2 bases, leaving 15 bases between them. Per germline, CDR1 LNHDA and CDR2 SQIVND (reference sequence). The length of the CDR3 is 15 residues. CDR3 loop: CASSPTVLTTDTQYF. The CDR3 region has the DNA TGTGCCAGTAGCCCGACAGTGCTCACCACAGATACGCAGTATTTT. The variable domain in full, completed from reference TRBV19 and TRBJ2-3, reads DGGITQSPKYLFRKEGQNVTLSCEQNLNHDAMYWYRQDPGQGLRLIYYSQIVNDFQKGDIAEGYSVSREKKESFPLTVTSAQKNPTAFYLCASSPTVLTTDTQYFGPGTRLTVL.

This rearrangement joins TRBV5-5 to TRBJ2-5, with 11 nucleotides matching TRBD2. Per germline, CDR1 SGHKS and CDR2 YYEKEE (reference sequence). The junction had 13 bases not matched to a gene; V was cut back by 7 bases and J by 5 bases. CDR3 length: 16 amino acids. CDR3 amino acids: CASVAGGSNWGETQYF. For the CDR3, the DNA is TGTGCCAGCGTAGCGGGGGGGTCCAATTGGGGGGAGACCCAGTACTTC.

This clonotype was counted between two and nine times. The DNA for the CDR3 is TGTGCCAGCAGCTCCGAGCCACACTACGAGCAGTACTTC. This codes for CASSSEPHYEQYF. The genes are TRBV7-9 and TRBJ2-7; D is ambiguous. The CDR3 length is 13 residues. Germline CDR1 and CDR2: SEHNR and FQNEAQ (reference sequence). V was shortened by 4 bases and J by 3 bases, with 10 bases between the two germline ends. Variable domain in full (rest from reference TRBV7-9 and TRBJ2-7): DTGVSQNPRHKITKRGQNVTFRCDPISEHNRLYWYRQTLGQGPEFLTYFQNEAQLEKSRLLSDRFSAERPKGSFSTLEIQRTEQGDSAMYLCASSSEPHYEQYFGPGTRLTVT.

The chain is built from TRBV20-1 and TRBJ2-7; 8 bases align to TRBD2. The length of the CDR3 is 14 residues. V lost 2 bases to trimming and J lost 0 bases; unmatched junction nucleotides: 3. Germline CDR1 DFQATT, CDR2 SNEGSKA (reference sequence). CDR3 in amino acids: CSARLAGSSYEQYF. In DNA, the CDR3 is TGCAGTGCTAGACTAGCGGGCAGCTCCTACGAGCAGTACTTC.

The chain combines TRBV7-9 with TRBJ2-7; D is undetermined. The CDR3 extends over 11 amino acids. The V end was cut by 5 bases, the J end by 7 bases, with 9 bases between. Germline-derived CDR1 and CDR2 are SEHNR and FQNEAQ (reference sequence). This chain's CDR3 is CASSEALEQYF. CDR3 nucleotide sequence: TGTGCCAGCAGCGAAGCGTTGGAGCAGTACTTC.

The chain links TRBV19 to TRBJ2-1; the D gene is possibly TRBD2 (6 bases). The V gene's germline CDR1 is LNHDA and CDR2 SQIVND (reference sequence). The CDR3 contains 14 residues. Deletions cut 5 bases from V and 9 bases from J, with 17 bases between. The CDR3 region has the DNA TGTGCCAGTAGTCGGGAGTTAGTGGCAATTGAGCAGTTCTTC. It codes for CASSRELVAIEQFF.

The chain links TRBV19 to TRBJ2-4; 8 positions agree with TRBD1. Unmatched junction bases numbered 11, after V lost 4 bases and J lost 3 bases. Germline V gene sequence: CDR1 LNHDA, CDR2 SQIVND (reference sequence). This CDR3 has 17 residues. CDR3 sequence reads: CASSTPSGQGSKNIQYF. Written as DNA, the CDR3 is TGTGCCAGTAGTACCCCCTCCGGACAGGGCAGCAAAAACATTCAGTACTTC.

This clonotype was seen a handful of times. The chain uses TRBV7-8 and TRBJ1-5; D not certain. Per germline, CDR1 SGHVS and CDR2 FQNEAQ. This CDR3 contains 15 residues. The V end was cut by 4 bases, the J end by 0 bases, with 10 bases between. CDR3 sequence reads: CASSSQPHSNQPQHF. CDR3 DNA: TGTGCCAGCAGCTCCCAGCCCCATAGCAATCAGCCCCAGCATTTT.

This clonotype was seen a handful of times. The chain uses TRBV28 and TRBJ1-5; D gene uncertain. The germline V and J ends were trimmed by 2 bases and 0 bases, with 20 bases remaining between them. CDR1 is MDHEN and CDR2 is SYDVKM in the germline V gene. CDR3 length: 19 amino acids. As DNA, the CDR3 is TGTGCCAGCAGTTTAGTCCTTCACGAGGGTGCCTATAGCAATCAGCCCCAGCATTTT. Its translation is CASSLVLHEGAYSNQPQHF.

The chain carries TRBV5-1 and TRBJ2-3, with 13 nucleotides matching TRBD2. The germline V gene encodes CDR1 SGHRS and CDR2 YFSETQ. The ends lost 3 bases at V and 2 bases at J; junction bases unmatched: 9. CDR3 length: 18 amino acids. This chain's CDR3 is CASSWETSGGRNTDTQYF. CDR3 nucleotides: TGCGCCAGCAGCTGGGAGACTAGCGGGGGGCGAAACACAGATACGCAGTATTTT.

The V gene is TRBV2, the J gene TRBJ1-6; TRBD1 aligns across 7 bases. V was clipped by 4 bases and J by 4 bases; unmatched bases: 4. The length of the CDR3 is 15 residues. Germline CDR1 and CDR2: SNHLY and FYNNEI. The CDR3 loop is CASSGDSLYNSPLHF. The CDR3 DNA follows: TGTGCCAGCAGTGGGGACAGTCTTTATAATTCACCCCTCCACTTT.

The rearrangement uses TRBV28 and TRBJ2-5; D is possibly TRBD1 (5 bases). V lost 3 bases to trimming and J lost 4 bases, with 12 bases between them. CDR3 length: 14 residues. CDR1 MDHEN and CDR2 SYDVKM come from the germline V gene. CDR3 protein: CASSLRQGGETQYF. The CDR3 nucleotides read TGTGCCAGCAGTTTGAGGCAGGGTGGAGAGACCCAGTACTTC.

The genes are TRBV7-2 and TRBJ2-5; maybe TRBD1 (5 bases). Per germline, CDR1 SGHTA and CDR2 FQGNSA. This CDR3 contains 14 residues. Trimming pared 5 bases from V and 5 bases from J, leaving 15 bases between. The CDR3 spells CASSLGAFLETQYF. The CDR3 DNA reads TGTGCCAGCAGCCTAGGGGCCTTTCTGGAGACCCAGTACTTC.

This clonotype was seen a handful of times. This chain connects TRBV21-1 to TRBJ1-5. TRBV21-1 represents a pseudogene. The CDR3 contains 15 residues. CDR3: CASSKAANSNQPQHF. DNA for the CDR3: TGTGCCAGCAGCAAGGCCGCTAACAGCAATCAGCCCCAGCATTTT.

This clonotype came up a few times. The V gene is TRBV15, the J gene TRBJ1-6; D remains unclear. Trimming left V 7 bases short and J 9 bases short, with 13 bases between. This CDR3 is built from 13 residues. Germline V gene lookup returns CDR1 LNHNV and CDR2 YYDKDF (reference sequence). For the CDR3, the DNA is TGTGCCACCACCCGGACCCAAAGTTCACCCCTCCACTTT. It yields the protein CATTRTQSSPLHF.